The sequence of this T cell receptor (beta chain) was determined in a study of CD8 T cells in ankylosing spondylitis (dated by TCRdb to about 2017). Regarding the study in general: To find TCR variants linked to disease, the study profiled T cell receptor beta repertoires in ankylosing spondylitis patients and healthy donors. Peripheral blood was sampled, and synovial fluid was also collected from ankylosing spondylitis patients. The full study cohort comprised 25 or so ankylosing spondylitis patients and roughly 110 healthy donors.

Sequencing instrument: Illumina HiSeq 2500. TCR beta libraries were prepared by quantitative 5'-RACE with molecular barcodes. On the study's bioinformatics: Disease-linked TCR variants were identified with a new computational method built on a probabilistic model of VDJ rearrangement. TCRdb reran the public reads through fastp at Q25 and MiXCR, keeping productive beta chains. Each CDR3 protein gets just one entry, which takes the most common genes and DNA from the rows behind it. None of the V and J calls come from the authors' own analysis; TCRdb made them. This sample comprises just over 300,000 distinct CDR3 sequences, roughly 20% of them detected only once. The ten largest clones represent about 4% of the sample. This clonotype was seen more than once but under ten times. No cognate antigen has been identified for it. The record has no base qualities; no much larger clone is one base away. General findings and caveats noted by the study authors: The disease-linked clones had a CD8+ phenotype and were found at relatively low frequencies in peripheral blood. Some motif variants were previously reported in synovial fluid and blood of reactive arthritis patients, suggesting common disease-initiation mechanisms. The disease-linked clones were reported to be significantly enriched in matched synovial fluid samples from ankylosing spondylitis patients. A TCR beta motif made up of under ten highly homologous amino acid variants appeared to be characteristic of blood from ankylosing spondylitis patients.

Taken from cysteine to phenylalanine, the CDR3 has 13 residues. CDR3 DNA only is kept here, 39 bases in frame from base 1. Sequences SNHLY (CDR1) and FYNNEI (CDR2) are obtained from the germline V gene. V loses 11 bases, J loses 3 bases, and the germline ends lie 17 bases apart. The sequenced material came from blood, either unsorted or a sorted T cell fraction (not recorded which). The sequence derives from a female donor with ankylosing spondylitis or in good health (not recorded which). The rearrangement combines TRBV2 with TRBJ2-7, with TRBD2 perhaps the D gene, on 6 matching bases. The CDR3 protein: CASQAGLFYEQYF. The DNA sequence reads TGTGCCTCCCAGGCGGGACTCTTCTACGAGCAGTACTTC.